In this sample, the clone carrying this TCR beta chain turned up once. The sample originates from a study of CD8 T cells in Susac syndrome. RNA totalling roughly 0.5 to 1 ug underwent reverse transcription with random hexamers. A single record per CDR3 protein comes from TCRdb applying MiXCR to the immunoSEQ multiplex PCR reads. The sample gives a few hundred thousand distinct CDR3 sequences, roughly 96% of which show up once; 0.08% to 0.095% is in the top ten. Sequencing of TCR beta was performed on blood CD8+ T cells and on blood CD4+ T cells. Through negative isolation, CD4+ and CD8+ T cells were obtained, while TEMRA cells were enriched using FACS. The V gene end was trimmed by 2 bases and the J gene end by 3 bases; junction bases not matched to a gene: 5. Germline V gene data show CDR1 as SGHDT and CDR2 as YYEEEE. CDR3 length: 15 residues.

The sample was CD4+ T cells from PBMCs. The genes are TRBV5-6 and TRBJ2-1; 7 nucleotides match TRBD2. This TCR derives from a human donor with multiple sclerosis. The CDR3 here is CASSFWGGHYNEQFF. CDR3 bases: TGTGCCAGCAGCTTCTGGGGGGGTCACTACAATGAGCAGTTCTTC.